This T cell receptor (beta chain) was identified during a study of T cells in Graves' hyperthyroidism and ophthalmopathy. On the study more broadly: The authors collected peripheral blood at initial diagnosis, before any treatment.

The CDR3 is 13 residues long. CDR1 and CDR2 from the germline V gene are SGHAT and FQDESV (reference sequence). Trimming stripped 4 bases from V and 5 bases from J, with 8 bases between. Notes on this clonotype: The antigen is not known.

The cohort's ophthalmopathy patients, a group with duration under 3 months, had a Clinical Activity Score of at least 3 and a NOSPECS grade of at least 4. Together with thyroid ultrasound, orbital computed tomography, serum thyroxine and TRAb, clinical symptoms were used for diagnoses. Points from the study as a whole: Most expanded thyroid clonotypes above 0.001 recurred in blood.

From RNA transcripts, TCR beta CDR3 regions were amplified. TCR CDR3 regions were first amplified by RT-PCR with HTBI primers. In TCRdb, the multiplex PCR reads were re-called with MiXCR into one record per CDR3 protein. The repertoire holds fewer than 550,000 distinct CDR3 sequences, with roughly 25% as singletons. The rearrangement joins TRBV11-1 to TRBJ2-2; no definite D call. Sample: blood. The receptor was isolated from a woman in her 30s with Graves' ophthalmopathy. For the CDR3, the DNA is TGTGCCAGCAGCTGGTTCATTACCGGGGAGCTGTTTTTT. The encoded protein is CASSWFITGELFF.